The rows below give T cell receptor beta chains drawn from one sample of a study of blood T cell repertoires in COVID-19. Sequenced by immunoSEQ multiplex PCR; TCRdb stores in-frame clones only, minus some. The sample contains a few hundred thousand clones, roughly 80% of which appear only once. Sequenced: peripheral blood. All receptors come from a woman of 80 years or more with acute or convalescent COVID-19. CDR3s include the opening cysteine and the closing phenylalanine or tryptophan. The D gene is left open where the match is weak. Size tells how often a clone was seen (once, few, many) or the class of an expanded clone, and some rows leave it out.

>.|TRBJ2-3|TRBV18|.
CASSPRVLSTDTQYF
TGTGCCAGCTCACCGAGGGTCCTTAGCACAGATACGCAGTATTTT
>.|TRBJ2-7|TRBV27|TRBD1
CASSYRGSYEQYF
TGTGCCAGCAGTTACAGGGGTTCCTACGAGCAGTACTTC
>.|TRBJ1-2|TRBV29-1|.
CSVDQGTDRTANYGYTF
TGCAGCGTTGATCAGGGTACAGACCGGACGGCTAACTATGGCTACACCTTC
>.|TRBJ2-3|TRBV5-1|TRBD2
CASSFAGGSDTQYF
TGCGCCAGCAGCTTCGCGGGGGGGTCAGATACGCAGTATTTT
>.|TRBJ2-1|TRBV3-1/TRBV3-2|TRBD2
CASSLPGTSGSNEQFF
TGTGCCAGCAGCCTACCCGGGACTAGCGGGAGCAATGAGCAGTTCTTC
>.|TRBJ1-6|TRBV30|.
CAWTQALGLVGSPLHF
TGTGCCTGGACCCAGGCCCTGGGCCTCGTGGGTTCACCCCTCCACTTT
>.|TRBJ1-3|TRBV3-1/TRBV3-2|.
CASSPQGSGNTIYF
TGTGCCAGCAGCCCTCAGGGATCTGGAAACACCATATATTTT
>.|TRBJ1-5|TRBV5-1|.
CASSLGGRVNQPQHF
TGCGCCAGCAGCTTGGGCGGCAGGGTGAATCAGCCCCAGCATTTT
>once|TRBJ2-2|TRBV4-2|TRBD1
CASSPGQAADTGELFF
TGTGCCAGCAGCCCGGGACAGGCGGCCGACACCGGGGAGCTGTTTTTT
>.|TRBJ2-1|TRBV28|.
CAIRAVSYNEQFF
TGTGCCATCCGAGCGGTCTCCTACAATGAGCAGTTCTTC
>.|TRBJ2-7|TRBV9|.
CASSVVGGSYEQYF
TGTGCCAGCAGCGTAGTGGGGGGTTCCTACGAGCAGTACTTC
>.|TRBJ2-7|TRBV11-3|TRBD1
CASSHRGGQGYYEQYF
TGTGCCAGCAGCCATCGTGGGGGACAGGGTTACTACGAGCAGTACTTC
>.|TRBJ1-5|TRBV7-8|.
CASSLRGLANQPQHF
TGTGCCAGCAGCTTAAGGGGACTGGCAAACCAGCCCCAGCATTTT
>.|TRBJ2-7|TRBV11-3|TRBD1
CASSLEPGGAYLSYEQYF
TGTGCCAGCAGCTTAGAGCCAGGGGGCGCCTATTTGTCGTACGAGCAGTACTTC
>.|TRBJ1-1|TRBV12-3/TRBV12-4|TRBD1
CASQGQYKAFF
TGTGCCAGCCAGGGACAGTATAAAGCTTTCTTT
>.|TRBJ2-7|TRBV3-1/TRBV3-2|.
CASSQFFSGEREQYF
TGTGCCAGCAGCCAATTTTTTTCGGGGGAACGCGAGCAGTACTTC
>.|TRBJ2-1|TRBV6-4|TRBD1
CASSDSGTGGYNEQFF
TGTGCCAGCAGTGACTCTGGGACAGGGGGCTACAATGAGCAGTTCTTC
>.|TRBJ1-2|TRBV5-6|.
CASSQRQIDYYGYTF
TGTGCCAGCAGCCAGCGACAGATAGACTACTATGGCTACACCTTC
>.|TRBJ2-7|TRBV28|TRBD2
CASSPSGNLYEQYF
TGTGCCAGCAGCCCTAGCGGAAATCTCTACGAGCAGTACTTC
>.|TRBJ1-6|TRBV18|TRBD1
CASSPPGTGRSPLHF
TGTGCCAGCTCACCACCTGGGACAGGAAGATCACCCCTCCACTTT
>.|TRBJ2-3|TRBV6-2/TRBV6-3|TRBD2
CASSYLLAVITDTQYF
TGTGCCAGCAGTTACTTGCTAGCGGTCATCACAGATACGCAGTATTTT
>.|TRBJ1-1|TRBV15|.
CATSRDRGTGRAFF
TGTGCCACCAGCAGAGATCGAGGCACAGGGCGGGCTTTCTTT
>.|TRBJ1-2|TRBV7-8|TRBD1
CASSLQGEYGYTF
TGTGCCAGCAGCCTACAGGGGGAATATGGCTACACCTTC
>.|TRBJ1-3|TRBV6-1|TRBD1
CASSGRGQGASGNTIYF
TGTGCCAGCAGTGGGAGGGGACAGGGAGCGTCTGGAAACACCATATATTTT
>.|TRBJ2-7|TRBV9|TRBD2
CASSEGLAGGEQYF
TGTGCCAGCAGCGAGGGACTAGCGGGAGGCGAGCAGTACTTC
>.|TRBJ1-3|TRBV2|.
CASAGLVGNTIYF
TGTGCCAGCGCCGGACTGGTAGGGAACACCATATATTTT
>.|TRBJ1-2|TRBV19|TRBD1
CASSIRDRDYGYTF
TGTGCCAGTAGTATAAGGGACAGGGACTATGGCTACACCTTC
>few|TRBJ2-2|TRBV6-1|.
CASSEQPRTNTGELFF
TGTGCCAGCAGTGAACAGCCCCGGACAAACACCGGGGAGCTGTTTTTT
>.|TRBJ1-1|TRBV3-1/TRBV3-2|.
CASSPTRNTEAFF
TGTGCCAGCAGCCCCACGCGCAACACTGAAGCTTTCTTT
>.|TRBJ2-7|TRBV3-1/TRBV3-2|.
CASSQGLVETYEQYF
TGTGCCAGCAGCCAAGGACTAGTGGAAACCTACGAGCAGTACTTC
>.|TRBJ2-2|TRBV5-1|.
CASSQGPNTGELFF
TGCGCCAGCAGTCAGGGCCCGAACACCGGGGAGCTGTTTTTT
>.|TRBJ1-1|TRBV12-3/TRBV12-4|.
CASSRTGNTEAFF
TGTGCCAGCAGTCGAACAGGCAACACTGAAGCTTTCTTT
>.|TRBJ1-1|TRBV7-2|TRBD1
CASSVRTGSTEAFF
TGTGCCAGCAGCGTTAGGACAGGGAGCACTGAAGCTTTCTTT
>.|TRBJ2-5|TRBV4-2|TRBD1
CASSSSPDRGETQYF
TGTGCCAGCAGCTCCTCCCCGGACAGGGGGGAGACCCAGTACTTC
>.|TRBJ1-1|TRBV29-1|.
CSVEEMGGYTEAFF
TGCAGCGTTGAAGAAATGGGGGGGTACACTGAAGCTTTCTTT
>.|TRBJ1-1|TRBV30|.
CAWSATEAFF
TGTGCCTGGAGTGCAACTGAAGCTTTCTTT
>.|TRBJ1-5|TRBV6-5|.
CASRGRHNQPQHF
TGTGCCAGCCGGGGGAGACACAATCAGCCCCAGCATTTT
>few|TRBJ2-7|TRBV30|.
CAWSADRYEQYF
TGTGCCTGGAGTGCAGACAGGTACGAGCAGTACTTC
>.|TRBJ2-1|TRBV19|.
CASRSRGADEQFF
TGTGCCAGTCGGTCTCGGGGGGCAGATGAGCAGTTCTTC
>.|TRBJ1-1|TRBV4-3|.
CASSQDFVNTEAFF
TGCGCCAGCAGCCAAGATTTCGTGAACACTGAAGCTTTCTTT
>.|TRBJ2-5|TRBV12-3/TRBV12-4|.
CASRSGETQYF
TGTGCCAGCAGGTCCGGTGAGACCCAGTACTTC
>.|TRBJ2-1|TRBV20-1|.
CSPTASDEQFF
TGCAGCCCTACGGCTAGCGATGAGCAGTTCTTC
>.|TRBJ1-4|TRBV5-1|TRBD1
CASSPGTGNEKLFF
TGCGCCAGCAGCCCCGGGACAGGAAATGAAAAACTGTTTTTT
>.|TRBJ1-1|TRBV5-6|.
CASSYRGVWSTEAFF
TGTGCCAGCAGCTATCGGGGAGTGTGGAGCACTGAAGCTTTCTTT
>.|TRBJ2-7|TRBV4-1|.
CASSQAPVPSYEQYF
TGCGCCAGCAGCCAAGCTCCGGTCCCCTCCTACGAGCAGTACTTC
>once|TRBJ2-7|TRBV27|TRBD1
CASSFGTGTYEQYF
TGTGCCAGCAGTTTTGGGACAGGAACCTACGAGCAGTACTTC
>.|TRBJ2-5|TRBV2|TRBD2
CASSERRTSGGNQETQYF
TGTGCCAGCAGTGAACGGCGGACTAGCGGGGGCAACCAAGAGACCCAGTACTTC
>once|TRBJ2-2|TRBV2|TRBD1
CASRPRDRYTGELFF
TGTGCCAGCAGACCACGGGACAGATACACCGGGGAGCTGTTTTTT
>.|TRBJ1-6|TRBV2|.
CASSDNSNSPLHF
TGTGCCAGCAGTGATAATTCGAATTCACCCCTCCACTTT
>.|TRBJ1-2|TRBV20-1|TRBD1
CSASPGGNGYTF
TGCAGTGCTAGTCCAGGGGGCAATGGCTACACCTTC
>.|TRBJ2-7|TRBV28|TRBD2
CASSFGLVGTYEQYF
TGTGCCAGCAGTTTCGGACTAGTGGGAACCTACGAGCAGTACTTC
>few|TRBJ1-1|TRBV2|.
CASSEALQAEAFF
TGTGCCAGCAGTGAAGCGCTTCAGGCTGAAGCTTTCTTT
>once|TRBJ1-1|TRBV9|.
CATGRPNTEAFF
TGTGCCACCGGGAGACCGAACACTGAAGCTTTCTTT
>.|TRBJ2-2|TRBV28|.
CASSLGATSGGELFF
TGTGCCAGCAGTTTGGGAGCTACCTCGGGCGGGGAGCTGTTTTTT
>.|TRBJ1-4|TRBV11-2|.
CASSRVRAGEKLFF
TGTGCCAGCAGCCGTGTGAGGGCAGGAGAAAAACTGTTTTTT
>.|TRBJ2-7|TRBV20-1|.
CSARTAYEQYF
TGCAGTGCTAGGACAGCCTACGAGCAGTACTTC
>.|TRBJ2-5|TRBV5-4|TRBD2
CASSPTSGGEETQYF
TGTGCCAGCAGCCCTACTAGCGGGGGAGAAGAGACCCAGTACTTC
>.|TRBJ1-1|TRBV30|.
CAWSGQLTEAFF
TGTGCCTGGAGTGGACAGCTCACTGAAGCTTTCTTT
>.|TRBJ2-7|TRBV3-1/TRBV3-2|TRBD2
CASSQVPSGAYEQYF
TGTGCCAGCAGCCAAGTCCCTAGCGGGGCCTACGAGCAGTACTTC